Listed here are 21 T cell receptor beta chains from one sample, sequenced in a study of shared clonotypes between healthy human individuals. Naive-designated CD8 cells lacked CD45RO, were positively enriched for CCR7, and omitted terminally differentiated effector memory CD45RA+ cells. Sequencing was performed with immunoSEQ multiplex PCR; in TCRdb, only in-frame clones are kept and a portion is missing. Seen here are about 1,800,000 clones, 85% to 95% observed once, and the top ten hold around 1.2%. Material: naive CD8+ T cells sorted from blood. These receptor sequences come from a man between 18 and 35 years old in good health.

The J gene is TRBJ1-1, the V gene TRBV2; D is ambiguous. The V gene's germline CDR1 is SNHLY and CDR2 FYNNEI. V dropped 6 bases and J dropped 0 bases, with 14 bases sitting between them. This CDR3 has 15 residues. The CDR3 coding sequence is TGTGCCAGCAGGACCCCCTTGGGATTGAACACTGAAGCTTTCTTT. This translates into CASRTPLGLNTEAFF.

The chain couples TRBV4-3 to TRBJ1-4; D call uncertain. Trimming removed 0 bases at V and 8 bases at J, with 13 bases between. Germline V gene sequence: CDR1 LGHNA, CDR2 YSLEER. The CDR3 loop spans 15 amino acids. For the CDR3, the DNA is TGCGCCAGCAGCCAAGATCGGGGTCGCGAGGAAAAACTGTTTTTT. Translation: CASSQDRGREEKLFF.

This chain connects TRBV6-5 to TRBJ2-4, with 7 bases that match TRBD1. Germline CDR1 MNHEY, CDR2 SVGAGI. V lost 6 bases, J lost 5 bases, and 10 bases stayed unmatched. The CDR3 runs to 15 residues. CDR3 nucleotide sequence: TGTGCCAGCAGAACTTCTCGGGACAGAGAAAACATTCAGTACTTC. This sequence encodes CASRTSRDRENIQYF.

This chain connects TRBV5-4 to TRBJ2-2, with 10 bases fitting TRBD2. The germline V gene has CDR1 SGHNT and CDR2 YYREEE (reference sequence). The CDR3 covers 16 residues. After removal of 3 bases from V and 5 bases from J, the junction contained 7 bases not matched to a gene. Here the CDR3 reads CASSSERGGRTGELFF. The CDR3 DNA sequence: TGTGCCAGCAGCTCCGAGCGGGGGGGCCGAACCGGGGAGCTGTTTTTT.

As to this clone: The same CDR3 also results from other DNA sequences found in this sample. The CDR3 coding sequence is TGTGCCAGCAGCTTGGGAGAGAGCACAGATACGCAGTATTTT. It codes for CASSLGESTDTQYF. The chain combines TRBV5-4 with TRBJ2-3; D gene unclear. The CDR3 is 14 amino acids. Germline assignment: CDR1 SGHNT and CDR2 YYREEE (reference sequence). The V gene lost 0 bases and the J gene lost 0 bases, with 5 bases spanning the gap.

The chain is built from TRBV7-9 and TRBJ2-5; 7 positions agree with TRBD1. V dropped 5 bases and J dropped 3; count of bases not matched to a gene: 9. Germline V gene sequence: CDR1 SEHNR, CDR2 FQNEAQ (reference sequence). The CDR3 is made up of 15 amino acids. The CDR3 spells CASSLIQGPKETQYF. The CDR3 DNA sequence: TGTGCCAGCAGCCTGATACAGGGGCCAAAAGAGACCCAGTACTTC. Full variable domain (rest looked up from reference TRBV7-9 and TRBJ2-5): DTGVSQNPRHKITKRGQNVTFRCDPISEHNRLYWYRQTLGQGPEFLTYFQNEAQLEKSRLLSDRFSAERPKGSFSTLEIQRTEQGDSAMYLCASSLIQGPKETQYFGPGTRLLVL.

The chain carries TRBV27 and TRBJ2-5; perhaps TRBD2 as D (5 bases). The CDR3 runs to 14 residues. Trimming took 3 bases from V and 4 from J, leaving 12 bases between them. Germline CDR1 and CDR2: MNHEY and SMNVEV (reference sequence). As DNA, the CDR3 is TGTGCCAGCAGTTTTCGGGCTAGCACAGAGACCCAGTACTTC. Protein product: CASSFRASTETQYF.

This chain uses TRBV19 with TRBJ2-1, with TRBD1 matching 9 bases. Germline V gene lookup returns CDR1 LNHDA and CDR2 SQIVND (reference sequence). V gave up 7 bases and J gave up 2 bases; unmatched junction bases: 6. CDR3 length: 15 amino acids. CDR3: CASTAGTGTYNEQFF. CDR3 sequence (DNA): TGTGCCAGTACCGCCGGGACAGGGACCTACAATGAGCAGTTCTTC.

The J gene is TRBJ1-2, the V gene TRBV29-1, with TRBD1 identical over 8 bases. Germline V gene lookup returns CDR1 SQVTM and CDR2 ANQGSEA. The J segment lost 1 base and the V segment lost 3 bases, leaving 10 bases of the junction unmatched. The CDR3 is 16 residues long. The CDR3 loop reads CSVDRQGNPLNYGYTF. The DNA for the CDR3 is TGCAGCGTTGACCGACAGGGGAACCCCCTTAACTATGGCTACACCTTC.

V gene TRBV27 combines with J gene TRBJ2-6; 11 nucleotides match TRBD2. CDR1 is MNHEY and CDR2 is SMNVEV in the germline V gene (reference sequence). There are 18 residues in the CDR3. The trim removed 2 bases at V and 4 bases at J, leaving 7 bases unmatched. Here the CDR3 DNA reads TGTGCCAGCAGTTTACTCACTAGCGGGAGTGCGGGGGCCAACGTCCTGACTTTC. Its translation is CASSLLTSGSAGANVLTF.

CDR3 loop: CASSEQGRFTEAFF. The CDR3 DNA reads TGTGCCAGTAGCGAACAGGGCCGGTTCACTGAAGCTTTCTTT. The chain joins TRBV19 to TRBJ1-1, with a weak D call TRBD1 (6 bases). The V gene's germline CDR1 is LNHDA and CDR2 SQIVND (reference sequence). The CDR3 spans 14 residues. With 6 bases removed from V and 4 bases from J, the gap between germline ends came to 15 bases.

The rearrangement joins TRBV10-1 to TRBJ2-3, with D possibly being TRBD2 (5 bases). The V gene's germline CDR1 is WNHNN and CDR2 SYGVQD (reference sequence). This CDR3 is built from 14 residues. Trimming took 2 bases from V and 4 from J, leaving 10 bases between them. This CDR3 reads CASSEEGGPDTQYF. DNA for the CDR3: TGCGCCAGCAGTGAGGAGGGTGGTCCAGATACGCAGTATTTT.

The rearrangement uses TRBV28 and TRBJ1-5, with unresolved D. The CDR3 runs 15 residues. The V gene's germline CDR1 is MDHEN and CDR2 SYDVKM. Trimming took 3 bases from V and 1 from J, leaving 10 bases between them. The DNA for the CDR3 is TGTGCCAGCAGTTTGAGGGTAGTGAGCAATCAGCCCCAGCATTTT. Its translation is CASSLRVVSNQPQHF.

This chain links TRBV9 with TRBJ2-1; possible D gene TRBD2, 6 bases. The germline V and J ends were trimmed by 3 bases and 5 bases, with 18 bases remaining between them. This CDR3 has 16 amino acids. The germline CDR1 and CDR2 sequences are SGDLS and YYNGEE. This chain's CDR3 is CASSAHPGLPNNEQFF. The CDR3 DNA is TGTGCCAGCAGCGCTCACCCGGGACTGCCGAACAATGAGCAGTTCTTC.

The chain combines TRBV2 with TRBJ2-2; D might be TRBD2 (6 bases). The CDR3 sequence is 14 residues long. The germline CDR1 and CDR2 sequences are SNHLY and FYNNEI. The V gene lost 6 bases and the J gene lost 3 bases, with 11 bases spanning the gap. The CDR3 reads CASRTGGDTGELFF. The DNA of the CDR3 is TGTGCCAGCAGGACGGGCGGGGACACCGGGGAGCTGTTTTTT. Filled out from reference TRBV2 and TRBJ2-2, the complete variable domain reads EPEVTQTPSHQVTQMGQEVILRCVPISNHLYFYWYRQILGQKVEFLVSFYNNEISEKSEIFDDQFSVERPDGSNFTLKIRSTKLEDSAMYFCASRTGGDTGELFFGEGSRLTVL.

Details on this clone: The same CDR3 also results from other DNA sequences found in this sample. This chain links TRBV4-1 with TRBJ1-1, with TRBD1 identical over 7 bases. The CDR3 loop spans 15 amino acids. V dropped 1 base and J dropped 1; count of bases not matched to a gene: 3. Germline V gene sequence: CDR1 MGHRA, CDR2 YSYEKL. CDR3 coding DNA: TGCGCCAGCAGCCAAGCCCCAGGGGGGAACACTGAAGCTTTCTTT. Translation gives CASSQAPGGNTEAFF.

On this clone: The same CDR3 also results from other DNA sequences found in this sample. This chain joins TRBV27 and TRBJ1-1; possibly TRBD1 for D (5 bases). Looked up from germline, CDR1 is MNHEY and CDR2 is SMNVEV (reference sequence). Trimming left V 3 bases short and J 1 base short, with 9 bases between. This CDR3 contains 14 residues. CDR3 DNA sequence: TGTGCCAGCAGTTTTATCGGGGGGAACACTGAAGCTTTCTTT. This gives the protein CASSFIGGNTEAFF.

V gene TRBV6-1 combines with J gene TRBJ1-4, with no clear D. CDR3 length: 12 amino acids. Germline V gene data show CDR1 as MNHNS and CDR2 as SASEGT. The CDR3 coding sequence is TGTTCCTGGAGCGCAACTAATGAAAAACTGTTTTTT. Protein product: CSWSATNEKLFF.

The chain couples TRBV7-8 to TRBJ2-1, with TRBD2 matching 10 bases. Trimming removed 7 bases from V and 8 bases from J; junction bases left unmatched: 11. The CDR3 contains 15 residues. CDR1 and CDR2 (germline): SGHVS, FQNEAQ. As DNA, the CDR3 is TGTGCCAGCACCCGGGGGGCTAGCGGGGGCGATGAGCAGTTCTTC. Its translation: CASTRGASGGDEQFF. The entire variable domain, with the rest obtained from reference TRBV7-8 and TRBJ2-1, is as follows: GAGVSQSPRYKVAKRGQDVALRCDPISGHVSLFWYQQALGQGPEFLTYFQNEAQLDKSGLPSDRFFAERPEGSVSTLKIQRTQQEDSAVYLCASTRGASGGDEQFFGPGTRLTVL.

The chain combines TRBV25-1 with TRBJ2-3, with TRBD1 matching 7 bases. The CDR3 is 14 residues long. CDR1 is MGHDK and CDR2 is SYGVNS in the germline V gene. J gave up 2 bases and V 3 bases, and 2 bases lay outside the gene matches. In DNA, the CDR3 is TGTGCCAGCAGTGAGGACAGGATCACAGATACGCAGTATTTT. It translates to CASSEDRITDTQYF.

This chain uses TRBV5-4 with TRBJ2-3, with D perhaps matching TRBD2 (7 bases). Germline lookup yields CDR1 SGHNT and CDR2 YYREEE (reference sequence). The germline V and J ends were trimmed by 4 bases and 4 bases, with 22 bases remaining between them. The CDR3 covers 17 residues. In DNA form, the CDR3 reads TGTGCCAGCAGCCACATGGGGGGGCGCTTCTTCCCAGATACGCAGTATTTT. It translates to CASSHMGGRFFPDTQYF.